These 29 T cell receptor beta chains came from one sample sequenced in a study of cytomegalovirus exposure and HLA in healthy donors (dated by TCRdb to the late 2010s). Library preparation was by the immunoSEQ multiplex PCR assay. For the multiplex PCR, a mixture combining 60 forward primers for TCR Vbeta segments and 13 reverse primers for TCR Jbeta segments was used. TCRdb limited this immuneACCESS table to in-frame rearrangements with V and J called. A share of clones is missing; checked studies link under half to unresolved V genes, and the rest is unexplained. The table for this sample lists more than 120,000 clones; over 65% of them were counted only once. The top ten constitute about 2.3% of the sample. The source material was PBMCs. The receptors originated from a male donor in good health and CMV-seronegative.

CDR3 in DNA: TGTGCCAGCACCGGACAGGGAGACTTAAACTCCTACAATGAGCAGTTCTTC. Its translation: CASTGQGDLNSYNEQFF. The gene calls are TRBV2 and TRBJ2-1; 8 positions match TRBD1. V trimming: 7 bases; J trimming: 0 bases; junction bases outside the gene matches: 11. Germline V lookup: CDR1 SNHLY, CDR2 FYNNEI. This CDR3 spans 17 amino acids.

The chain links TRBV4-3 to TRBJ2-3; D gene unclear. The CDR3 totals 13 residues. The V and J ends lost 0 bases and 2 bases respectively, with 3 bases between them. The germline V gene has CDR1 LGHNA and CDR2 YSLEER. In DNA form, the CDR3 reads TGCGCCAGCAGCCAAGAACTCACAGATACGCAGTATTTT. Its translation is CASSQELTDTQYF.

The chain couples TRBV5-6 to TRBJ2-3; 11 nucleotides line up with TRBD2. J gave up 13 bases and V 5 bases, and 6 bases lay outside the gene matches. Germline V lookup: CDR1 SGHDT, CDR2 YYEEEE. The CDR3 is 12 amino acids. CDR3 in DNA: TGTGCCAGCAGGACTAGCGGGGTTGGGGAGTATTTT. It specifies CASRTSGVGEYF. Variable domain in full (rest from reference TRBV5-6 and TRBJ2-3): DAGVTQSPTHLIKTRGQQVTLRCSPKSGHDTVSWYQQALGQGPQFIFQYYEEEERQRGNFPDRFSGHQFPNYSSELNVNALLLGDSALYLCASRTSGVGEYFGPGTRLTVL.

This clone appeared once. The CDR3 is CASSPGTATRNYGYTF. In nucleotides, the CDR3 is TGTGCCAGCAGTCCGGGGACAGCTACCAGAAACTATGGCTACACCTTC. The V gene is TRBV27, the J gene TRBJ1-2; 7 bases map to TRBD1. CDR1 and CDR2 (germline): MNHEY, SMNVEV (reference sequence). Losses at the gene ends were 5 bases for V and 2 bases for J; bases not matched to a gene: 11. The CDR3 spans 16 residues.

The chain couples TRBV7-2 to TRBJ2-5; D is unresolved. Between the trimmed V and J ends, which lost 1 base and 3 bases, there was a span of 9 bases. Germline loops: CDR1 SGHTA, CDR2 FQGNSA. This CDR3 is built from 14 residues. The CDR3, as DNA: TGTGCCAGCAGCTTAGGAGGAGTAAAAGAGACCCAGTACTTC. Protein product: CASSLGGVKETQYF.

The chain is built from TRBV6-5 and TRBJ2-7; D may be TRBD2 (6 bases). The CDR3 totals 14 residues. CDR1 and CDR2 from the germline V gene are MNHEY and SVGAGI. Trimming shortened V by 0 bases and J by 2 bases, and 8 bases separated the two germline ends. The CDR3 bases are TGTGCCAGCAGTTACTCCGGGACTCCCTACGAGCAGTACTTC. Translated: CASSYSGTPYEQYF.

J is TRBJ2-5 and V is TRBV29-1, with 8 bases identical to TRBD2. There are 12 residues in the CDR3. The ends lost 7 bases at V and 5 bases at J; junction bases unmatched: 6. Germline loops: CDR1 SQVTM, CDR2 ANQGSEA. CDR3 sequence: CSARTSLETQYF. The CDR3 nucleotides are TGCAGCGCAAGGACTAGCCTGGAGACCCAGTACTTC.

In regard to this clone: Other DNA sequences in this sample translate to the same CDR3. The gene calls are TRBV19 and TRBJ2-1, with 11 nucleotides matching TRBD2. The length of the CDR3 is 15 residues. The germline CDR1 and CDR2 sequences are LNHDA and SQIVND (reference sequence). V dropped 5 bases and J dropped 4; count of bases not matched to a gene: 4. DNA for the CDR3: TGTGCCAGTAGTCCCACTAGCGGGGGTTACAATGAGCAGTTCTTC. It translates to CASSPTSGGYNEQFF.

The chain joins TRBV9 to TRBJ2-5, with 8 bases fitting TRBD1. The J call may be wrong; the DNA end is better matched by TRBJ2-7. The CDR3 covers 15 residues. Per germline, CDR1 SGDLS and CDR2 YYNGEE. CDR3 region: CASSAQQTGVDEQYF. For the CDR3, the DNA is TGTGCCAGCAGCGCTCAACAGACAGGGGTCGACGAGCAGTACTTC.

The J gene is TRBJ2-7, the V gene TRBV5-4; D is possibly TRBD2 (6 bases). This CDR3 spans 15 amino acids. The ends were cut back, 4 bases at V and 0 bases at J, with 14 bases in the middle. The germline V gene encodes CDR1 SGHNT and CDR2 YYREEE (reference sequence). CDR3 sequence: CASSEVAESSYEQYF. The CDR3 DNA reads TGTGCCAGCAGCGAAGTAGCGGAAAGCTCCTACGAGCAGTACTTC.

The chain couples TRBV5-8 to TRBJ1-2; 10 bases agree with TRBD1. CDR1 and CDR2 (germline): SGHTS, YDEGEE. The CDR3 runs to 12 residues. J lost 8 bases, V lost 4 bases, and 2 bases had no gene match. The CDR3 DNA reads as TGTGCCAGCAGCAGACAGGGGGCCGGCTACACCTTC. This sequence encodes CASSRQGAGYTF.

This clone was seen once. The rearrangement links TRBV16 to TRBJ1-1, with TRBD1 as a possible D gene (5 bases). Per germline, CDR1 KGHSY and CDR2 FQNENV. The ends were cut back, 3 bases at V and 3 bases at J, with 11 bases in the middle. This CDR3 is 14 amino acids long. The DNA of the CDR3 is TGTGCCAGCAGCCAGAGGGGAGGGGACACTGAAGCTTTCTTT. Translating gives CASSQRGGDTEAFF.

V gene TRBV5-4 combines with J gene TRBJ1-4; D call uncertain. Germline CDR1 is SGHNT and CDR2 is YYREEE (reference sequence). V gave up 2 bases and J gave up 0 bases, with 11 bases separating them. The CDR3 covers 16 residues. CDR3 protein: CASSFQTGTTNEKLFF. The CDR3 DNA sequence: TGTGCCAGCAGCTTTCAGACCGGGACAACTAATGAAAAACTGTTTTTT. Complete variable domain (other parts from reference TRBV5-4 and TRBJ1-4): ETGVTQSPTHLIKTRGQQVTLRCSSQSGHNTVSWYQQALGQGPQFIFQYYREEENGRGNFPPRFSGLQFPNYSSELNVNALELDDSALYLCASSFQTGTTNEKLFFGSGTQLSVL.

The chain is built from TRBV11-2 and TRBJ2-5; 9 nucleotides line up with TRBD1. The CDR3 is 17 amino acids. With V trimmed by 0 bases and J by 0 bases, 5 bases remained unmatched. The germline CDR1 and CDR2 sequences are SGHAT and FQNNGV. CDR3 sequence (DNA): TGTGCCAGCAGCTTAGACGGACAGGGGCGGTACCAAGAGACCCAGTACTTC. Translated: CASSLDGQGRYQETQYF.

V is TRBV10-3 and J is TRBJ1-5, with D tentatively TRBD1 (5 bases). This CDR3 spans 16 amino acids. V lost 2 bases to trimming and J lost 4 bases, with 15 bases between them. Germline V CDR1 and CDR2: ENHRY, SYGVKD. CDR3 loop: CAISEGQGGLNQPQHF. As DNA, the CDR3 is TGTGCCATCAGTGAGGGGCAGGGAGGCCTGAATCAGCCCCAGCATTTT.

The J gene is TRBJ2-3, the V gene TRBV27; TRBD2 matches at 14 bases. The V segment lost 5 bases and the J segment 4 bases; nucleotides outside the gene matches: 14. The CDR3 is 19 amino acids. CDR1 and CDR2 from the germline V gene are MNHEY and SMNVEV (reference sequence). The CDR3 sequence is CASSPTNPGLAGVPDTQYF. DNA for the CDR3: TGTGCCAGCAGTCCCACCAATCCGGGACTAGCGGGAGTCCCAGATACGCAGTATTTT.

The gene calls are TRBV7-2 and TRBJ2-3; TRBD2 aligns across 7 bases. V lost 3 bases to trimming and J lost 2 bases; unmatched junction nucleotides: 11. This CDR3 contains 17 residues. The germline gives CDR1 SGHTA, CDR2 FQGNSA. This CDR3 is CASSLNPPSGYTDTQYF. The CDR3 bases are TGTGCCAGCAGCTTGAATCCGCCTAGCGGATACACAGATACGCAGTATTTT.

The chain has TRBV5-1 and TRBJ1-5; the D is unclear. V was cut by 4 bases and J by 3 bases, with 17 bases left in between. Germline loops: CDR1 SGHRS, CDR2 YFSETQ. The CDR3 is 16 residues long. The chain's CDR3 is CASSLLPGLPNQPQHF. In DNA form, the CDR3 reads TGCGCCAGCAGCCTCCTCCCGGGGTTACCCAATCAGCCCCAGCATTTT.

This clone was recorded only once. The gene calls are TRBV19 and TRBJ2-7; TRBD2 matches at 9 bases. The CDR3 is made up of 14 amino acids. Trimming removed 3 bases from V and 7 bases from J; junction bases left unmatched: 7. Germline V gene data show CDR1 as LNHDA and CDR2 as SQIVND (reference sequence). CDR3 bases: TGTGCCAGTAGTATGGGTAGCGGGAGTGGAGAGCAGTACTTC. Translating it yields CASSMGSGSGEQYF.

The chain recombines TRBV28 with TRBJ1-1, with no clear D. Trimming took 11 bases from V and 4 from J, leaving 8 bases between them. Germline assignment: CDR1 MDHEN and CDR2 SYDVKM. CDR3 size: 10 residues. The CDR3 DNA is TGTGCCGCGTATGGCACTGAAGCTTTCTTT. It is translated as CAAYGTEAFF.

This clone was detected only a few times. V is TRBV25-1 and J is TRBJ1-1, with D maybe TRBD1 (5 bases). V shed 4 bases and J shed 4 bases, with 16 bases lying between them. Per germline, CDR1 MGHDK and CDR2 SYGVNS. The CDR3 is made up of 15 amino acids. The CDR3: CASSGGGRGSTEAFF. The CDR3, as DNA: TGTGCCAGCAGTGGAGGAGGGAGGGGAAGCACTGAAGCTTTCTTT.

The rearrangement uses TRBV18 and TRBJ2-2, with 9 bases identical to TRBD1. With 6 bases clipped from V and 5 bases from J, the junction kept 10 bases outside the gene matches. The germline CDR1 and CDR2 sequences are KGHSH and LQKENI. This CDR3 has 16 amino acids. The CDR3 DNA reads TGTGCCAGCTCGCCGGACAGGGGCGAATTTACCGGGGAGCTGTTTTTT. This encodes CASSPDRGEFTGELFF.

The chain carries TRBV28 and TRBJ2-1; D uncertain. The V gene lost 5 bases and the J gene lost 2 bases, with 4 bases spanning the gap. Looked up from germline, CDR1 is MDHEN and CDR2 is SYDVKM. This CDR3 has 12 amino acids. CDR3 in amino acids: CASSPAYNEQFF. CDR3 DNA sequence: TGTGCCAGCAGTCCGGCCTACAATGAGCAGTTCTTC.

V gene TRBV27 combines with J gene TRBJ1-1; a weak D match, TRBD1 (5 bases). The CDR3 extends over 13 amino acids. The germline V gene encodes CDR1 MNHEY and CDR2 SMNVEV (reference sequence). Deletions cut 2 bases from V and 7 bases from J, with 11 bases between. The CDR3 protein is CASSLAGPNEAFF. The CDR3 DNA reads as TGTGCCAGCAGTTTAGCGGGACCCAATGAAGCTTTCTTT.

The CDR3 DNA follows: TGTGCCAGCAGTGACCTATCTAGCAGATATAGCAATCAGCCCCAGCATTTT. Translated: CASSDLSSRYSNQPQHF. This sequence joins TRBV6-1 and TRBJ1-5; D gene ambiguous. V gave up 3 bases and J gave up 0 bases, with 15 bases separating them. The CDR3 covers 17 residues. Germline V gives CDR1 MNHNS, CDR2 SASEGT.

The V call is TRBV7-9, the J call TRBJ2-2, with 7 positions matching TRBD1. Germline lookup yields CDR1 SEHNR and CDR2 FQNEAQ (reference sequence). V was clipped by 7 bases and J by 7 bases; unmatched bases: 9. CDR3 length equals 14 residues. The CDR3 region is CASTAGTAVGELFF. For the CDR3, the DNA is TGTGCCAGCACCGCCGGGACAGCTGTCGGGGAGCTGTTTTTT.

DNA of the CDR3: TGTGCCAGCGGAACAGGGGTTTCTAATACGCAGTATTTT. Translated: CASGTGVSNTQYF. The chain couples TRBV6-4 to TRBJ2-3, with 7 nucleotides matching TRBD1. The V gene's germline CDR1 is MRHNA and CDR2 SNTAGT. The junction had 9 bases not matched to a gene; V was cut back by 8 bases and J by 7 bases. The CDR3 contains 13 residues.

The DNA for the CDR3 is TGTGCCAGCAGCTCGGACAGGGCCAACTATGGCTACACCTTC. Translating it yields CASSSDRANYGYTF. The chain uses TRBV7-8 and TRBJ1-2; 8 bases are a match to TRBD1. The CDR3 is made up of 14 amino acids. With 4 bases clipped from V and 2 bases from J, the junction kept 3 bases outside the gene matches. Germline CDR1 and CDR2: SGHVS and FQNEAQ.

This clone was counted a few times. The chain is built from TRBV9 and TRBJ1-2, with D possibly being TRBD1 (5 bases). The CDR3 totals 16 residues. V was cut by 2 bases and J by 2 bases, with 16 bases left in between. Germline V CDR1 and CDR2: SGDLS, YYNGEE. CDR3 nucleotide sequence: TGTGCCAGCAGCGTTCGACGCGACAGTCTAAACTATGGCTACACCTTC. Translating it yields CASSVRRDSLNYGYTF.